Below are 13 T cell receptor beta chains sequenced from a single sample in a study of siplizumab effects on memory and regulatory T cells (dated 2019 in TCRdb). Library prep was done by the immunoSEQ multiplex PCR assay. TCRdb's version of the immuneACCESS table is confined to in-frame rearrangements and falls short of the full clone set. An unresolved V gene accounts for under half of the shortfall where checked; the remainder is of unknown origin. In this sample the table shows about 72,000 clones, under 95% of which occur a single time. Approximately 28% of the sample is in the top ten clones. The sample was CD8+ T cells sorted from blood. These receptor sequences come from a human donor in good health.

This clone was observed once. CDR3 in DNA: TGTGCCAGTCCGACAGAAACAACTGAAGCTTTCTTT. It is translated as CASPTETTEAFF. The genes are TRBV27 and TRBJ1-1, with a weak D call TRBD1 (5 bases). V lost 9 bases, J lost 5 bases, and 13 bases lay in between. Per the germline V gene, CDR1 is MNHEY and CDR2 is SMNVEV (reference sequence). CDR3 size: 12 residues.

This chain joins TRBV27 and TRBJ2-5; D is uncertain. The germline gives CDR1 MNHEY, CDR2 SMNVEV (reference sequence). V was clipped by 6 bases and J by 4 bases, with 9 bases between them. CDR3 length equals 12 residues. Here the CDR3 reads CASSHSPETQYF. CDR3 coding DNA: TGTGCCAGCAGCCACTCACCAGAGACCCAGTACTTC.

V gene TRBV5-4 combines with J gene TRBJ2-5; 9 nucleotides align to TRBD1. Matching the DNA end better, TRBJ2-7 makes the J call doubtful. CDR1 is SGHNT, CDR2 YYREEE, per germline (reference sequence). The CDR3 is 14 residues long. CDR3 loop: CASSLGTGLSEQYF. For the CDR3, the DNA is TGTGCCAGCAGCCTTGGGACAGGGTTGAGCGAGCAGTACTTC.

This chain joins TRBV7-9 and TRBJ2-6; D is ambiguous. Looked up from germline, CDR1 is SEHNR and CDR2 is FQNEAQ (reference sequence). The CDR3 totals 15 residues. V was pared by 5 bases and J by 3 bases, with 11 bases between. CDR3 protein: CASSPDPIGANVLTF. CDR3 nucleotides: TGTGCCAGCAGCCCCGACCCGATTGGGGCCAACGTCCTGACTTTC.

In its sample, this clone was seen once. The chain has TRBV19 and TRBJ1-2; D may be TRBD1 (5 bases). Per the germline V gene, CDR1 is LNHDA and CDR2 is SQIVND (reference sequence). V was trimmed by 3 bases and J by 5 bases, leaving 7 bases between them. This CDR3 has 12 amino acids. DNA for the CDR3: TGTGCCAGTAGTATGGGGCAGTATGGCTACACCTTC. Translated, it gives CASSMGQYGYTF.

The CDR3 DNA is TGTGCCAGCAGTGAGGACTCCCCAGGGAGTCCCACCTACGAGCAGTACTTC. The encoded protein is CASSEDSPGSPTYEQYF. The J gene is TRBJ2-7, the V gene TRBV6-1; D might be TRBD1 or TRBD2, each matching 5 bases. The V end was cut by 3 bases, the J end by 2 bases, with 20 bases between. Germline V gene sequence: CDR1 MNHNS, CDR2 SASEGT. The CDR3 is made up of 17 amino acids.

The chain couples TRBV5-4 to TRBJ1-1, with 7 bases lining up with TRBD1. This CDR3 has 13 amino acids. Germline lookup yields CDR1 SGHNT and CDR2 YYREEE (reference sequence). V lost 6 bases to trimming and J lost 2 bases; unmatched junction nucleotides: 4. The CDR3 loop is CASMRTGNTEAFF. In DNA, the CDR3 is TGTGCCAGCATGCGGACAGGCAACACTGAAGCTTTCTTT.

J is TRBJ2-3 and V is TRBV4-1, with D hard to call. Germline CDR1 MGHRA, CDR2 YSYEKL. The germline V and J ends were trimmed by 4 bases and 2 bases, with 10 bases remaining between them. The CDR3 totals 14 residues. The CDR3 DNA sequence: TGCGCCAGCAGCCGTACCGCTTTCACAGATACGCAGTATTTT. Translating gives CASSRTAFTDTQYF.

This chain uses TRBV2 with TRBJ1-2; D gene uncertain. V lost 6 bases to trimming and J lost 3 bases, with 17 bases between them. The CDR3 is made up of 15 amino acids. Germline V gives CDR1 SNHLY, CDR2 FYNNEI. The CDR3 region is CASRSDLNGDYGYTF. Here the CDR3 DNA reads TGTGCCAGCAGGTCGGACCTCAACGGGGACTATGGCTACACCTTC.

The chain couples TRBV6-5 to TRBJ1-5, with unresolved D. Trimming removed 0 bases at V and 9 bases at J, with 12 bases between. CDR3 size: 14 residues. Germline V gene lookup returns CDR1 MNHEY and CDR2 SVGAGI. CDR3 sequence reads: CASSYSTKGRPQHF. CDR3 nucleotides: TGTGCCAGCAGTTACTCGACGAAGGGAAGGCCCCAGCATTTT.

The rearrangement uses TRBV5-6 and TRBJ1-3; perhaps TRBD1 as D (5 bases). CDR3 length equals 17 residues. Looked up from germline, CDR1 is SGHDT and CDR2 is YYEEEE. Trimming cost V 0 bases and J 0 bases, with 13 bases left between them. Here the CDR3 reads CASSLAGTEPSGNTIYF. In DNA form, the CDR3 reads TGTGCCAGCAGCTTGGCGGGGACTGAACCCTCTGGAAACACCATATATTTT.

This chain links TRBV10-3 with TRBJ2-3; possibly TRBD1 or TRBD2 for D (6 bases each). The germline V gene encodes CDR1 ENHRY and CDR2 SYGVKD. Trimming removed 6 bases from V and 4 bases from J, with 17 bases in between. This CDR3 region has 15 residues. This CDR3 is CAIRGGQGEADTQYF. The DNA for the CDR3 is TGTGCCATCAGAGGGGGGCAGGGAGAGGCAGATACGCAGTATTTT.

The rearrangement uses TRBV9 and TRBJ1-5; maybe TRBD1 (5 bases). Germline V gene sequence: CDR1 SGDLS, CDR2 YYNGEE. The CDR3 is 15 residues long. The V end lost 0 bases, the J end lost 6 bases, and 13 bases lay between the germline ends. The CDR3 DNA is TGTGCCAGCAGCGTAGGGTCCGGGAGGGGTCAGCCCCAGCATTTT. Translated: CASSVGSGRGQPQHF.